This entry lists 5 T cell receptor beta chains sequenced from one sample in a study of blood T cells in healthy people across ages. For the second PCR, which ran for roughly 6 to 12 cycles, a sample-barcoded 5' primer and a J-beta primer mix were used. TCRdb analysed the 5' RACE reads with MiXCR anew, one entry per CDR3 protein. The data contain 920,000 or so distinct CDR3 sequences, more than 35% of them singletons. The source material was blood. The source is a woman in her sixties in good health.

This clonotype was recorded a few times. This chain links TRBV21-1 with TRBJ2-3; TRBD2, the table's D call, was not compared with the DNA. TRBV21-1 is a recognized pseudogene. The CDR3 length is 16 residues. As DNA, the CDR3 is TGTGCCAGCAGCAAAGTTGCGGGTGTGGCGGCAGATACGCAGTATTTT. This gives the protein CASSKVAGVAADTQYF.

This clonotype was picked up a small number of times. This chain uses TRBV28 with TRBJ2-5; D perhaps matches TRBD1 (6 bases). CDR3 size: 16 residues. With 5 bases removed from V and 9 bases from J, the gap between germline ends came to 25 bases. The germline CDR1 and CDR2 sequences are MDHEN and SYDVKM. The CDR3 DNA is TGTGCCAGCAGTATCGGACAGAGCTTCAAGGTGATGGCCCAGTACTTC. Translation: CASSIGQSFKVMAQYF.

This chain uses TRBV6-2 or TRBV6-3 with TRBJ2-7, with D perhaps TRBD2 (6 bases). Germline V gene data show CDR1 as MNHEY and CDR2 as SVGEGT. Trimming left V 2 bases short and J 5 bases short, with 19 bases between. The CDR3 has 16 residues. The CDR3 loop reads CASSYPLAGSNNEQYF. In DNA form, the CDR3 reads TGTGCCAGCAGTTACCCCCTGGCGGGAAGTAATAACGAGCAGTACTTC.

As for this clonotype: The junction shows a germline mismatch at one end, possibly a read error. The chain is built from TRBV12-3 or TRBV12-4 and TRBJ2-3; maybe TRBD1 (5 bases). This CDR3 has 14 amino acids. CDR3 in amino acids: CTSSSPGIGDTQYF. CDR3 sequence (DNA): TGTACCAGCAGTTCCCCAGGGATTGGAGATACGCAGTATTTT.

To note about this clonotype: Compared with germline, one end of the junction differs, possibly owing to a read error. This rearrangement joins TRBV11-2 to TRBJ2-6; 7 bases align to TRBD1. CDR3 length: 16 amino acids. From germline, CDR1 is SGHAT and CDR2 FQNNGV. CDR3 DNA: TGTGCCAGCAGCTTGCACAGGGGCGCTGGGGCCAACGCCCTGACTTTC. Residues: CASSLHRGAGANALTF.